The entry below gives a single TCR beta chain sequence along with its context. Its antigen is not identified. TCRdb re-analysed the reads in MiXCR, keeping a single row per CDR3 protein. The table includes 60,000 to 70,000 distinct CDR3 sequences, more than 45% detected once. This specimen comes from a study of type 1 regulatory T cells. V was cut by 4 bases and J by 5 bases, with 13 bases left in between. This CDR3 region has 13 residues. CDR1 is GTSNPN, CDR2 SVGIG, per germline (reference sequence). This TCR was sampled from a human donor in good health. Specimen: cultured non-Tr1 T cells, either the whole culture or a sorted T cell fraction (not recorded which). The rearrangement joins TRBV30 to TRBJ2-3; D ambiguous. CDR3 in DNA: TGTGCCTGGACCACACCGACGTTAGATACGCAGTATTTT. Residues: CAWTTPTLDTQYF.